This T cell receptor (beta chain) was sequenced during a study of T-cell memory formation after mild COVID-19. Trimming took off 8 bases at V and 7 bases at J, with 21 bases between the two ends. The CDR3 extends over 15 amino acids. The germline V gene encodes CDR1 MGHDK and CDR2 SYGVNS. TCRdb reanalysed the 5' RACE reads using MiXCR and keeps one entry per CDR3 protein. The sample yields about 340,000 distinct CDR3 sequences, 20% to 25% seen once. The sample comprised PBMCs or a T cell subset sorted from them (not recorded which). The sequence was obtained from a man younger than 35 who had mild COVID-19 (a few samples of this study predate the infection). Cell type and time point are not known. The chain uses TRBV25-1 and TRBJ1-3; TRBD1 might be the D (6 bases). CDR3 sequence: CASRLSGDLRNTIYF. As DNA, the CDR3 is TGTGCCAGCCGGTTGTCAGGGGACTTACGGAACACCATATATTTT. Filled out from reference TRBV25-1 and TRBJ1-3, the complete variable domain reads EADIYQTPRYLVIGTGKKITLECSQTMGHDKMYWYQQDPGMELHLIHYSYGVNSTEKGDLSSESTVSRIRTEHFPLTLESARPSHTSQYLCASRLSGDLRNTIYFGEGSWLTVV.